The entry below describes one T cell receptor beta chain. The sample belongs to a study of T cell changes during pregnancy in multiple sclerosis. The CDR3 length is 16 residues. CDR1 and CDR2 (germline): SGHAT, FQNNGV. The V and J ends lost 4 bases and 8 bases, in that order; junction bases with no gene match: 10. Sequenced by immunoSEQ multiplex PCR; TCRdb stores in-frame clones only, minus some. This sample has fewer than 65,000 clones, with roughly 94% found just once. The sequence came from a female donor with multiple sclerosis, enrolled in a pregnancy study. The source material was CD4+ T cells from peripheral blood mononuclear cells, sampled in the third trimester of pregnancy. This chain joins TRBV11-2 and TRBJ2-1, with 11 bases that match TRBD2. The CDR3 protein is CASSSASSGRRDEQFF. Here the CDR3 DNA reads TGTGCCAGCAGCTCCGCTTCTAGCGGGAGGAGGGATGAGCAGTTCTTC.